The clone carrying this T cell receptor (beta chain) has a handful of counts. What it recognizes is unknown. The data were obtained in a study of Tregs in tolerant kidney transplant recipients. Whole-study findings and limits: Donor-specific Treg expansion exceeded global Treg expansion in tolerant patients, suggesting antigen drive. Biological reproducibility was not directly addressed in this study. The small number of patients limits these findings pending further validation.

The length of the CDR3 is 17 residues. Germline loops: CDR1 ENHRY, CDR2 SYGVKD. V lost 2 bases to trimming and J lost 5 bases, with 22 bases between them. The assay was immunoSEQ multiplex PCR, and TCRdb's table has in-frame clones only and misses some. This table holds tens of thousands of clones, roughly 93% found once. Unstimulated Tregs (CD4+CD25+CD127-) and CD4+CD25- non-Tregs were sorted from PBMCs. The receptor's source is a human donor who received a combined kidney and bone marrow transplant. This chain joins TRBV10-3 and TRBJ2-7; D is uncertain. Source: CD4+ T cells from blood, taken before the transplant. The CDR3 coding sequence is TGTGCCATCAGTGAGGGAAGATCCTCGCGGAAAACGGACGAGCAGTACTTC. Its translation: CAISEGRSSRKTDEQYF.